The next 26 T cell receptor beta chains were all read from a single sample in a study of CD8+ T cells in alopecia areata. As for treatment: oral pan-JAK inhibitor, 5-10 mg twice daily. After isolation, RNA underwent reverse transcription to generate cDNA as the sequencing template. Sequenced by immunoSEQ multiplex PCR; TCRdb stores in-frame clones only, minus some. Altogether 200,000 to 250,000 clones are present, about 50% being singletons, with the ten largest covering about 1.4%. Sample: CD4+ T cells sorted from blood, taken at week 4, from a patient treated with tofacitinib. These receptors came from a human donor with alopecia areata.

The J gene is TRBJ2-7, the V gene TRBV11-2; weak D call: TRBD2 (6 bases). The germline V gene has CDR1 SGHAT and CDR2 FQNNGV. The CDR3 sequence is 14 residues long. Trimming removed 2 bases from V and 1 base from J, with 9 bases in between. CDR3 sequence: CASSLWRGSYEQYF. CDR3 bases: TGTGCCAGCAGCTTATGGAGGGGTTCCTACGAGCAGTACTTC.

This clone was recorded a few times. This chain links TRBV7-2 with TRBJ2-5, with TRBD1 identical over 10 bases. Germline lookup yields CDR1 SGHTA and CDR2 FQGNSA. CDR3 length: 18 residues. With V trimmed by 1 base and J by 6 bases, 14 bases remained unmatched. For the CDR3, the DNA is TGTGCCAGCAGCTTAGGCGCCGCGACAGGGGGCGTCTGGAAGACCCAGTACTTC. This sequence encodes CASSLGAATGGVWKTQYF.

The chain has TRBV29-1 and TRBJ2-3, with D unclear. V was shortened by 0 bases and J by 0 bases, with 4 bases between the two germline ends. This CDR3 is 13 amino acids long. From germline, CDR1 is SQVTM and CDR2 ANQGSEA. CDR3 amino acids: CSVEEVSTDTQYF. CDR3 DNA sequence: TGCAGCGTTGAAGAGGTTAGCACAGATACGCAGTATTTT.

This clone was counted a few times. V usage is TRBV7-3 and J usage is TRBJ1-1; 8 nucleotides match TRBD1. This CDR3 region has 13 residues. Per germline, CDR1 SGHTA and CDR2 FQGTGA. Trimming removed 5 bases from V and 4 bases from J; junction bases left unmatched: 3. In nucleotides, the CDR3 is TGTGCCAGCAGCGAAACAGGGGGCACTGAAGCTTTCTTT. Protein sequence: CASSETGGTEAFF. Variable domain in full (rest from reference TRBV7-3 and TRBJ1-1): GAGVSQTPSNKVTEKGKYVELRCDPISGHTALYWYRQSLGQGPEFLIYFQGTGAADDSGLPNDRFFAVRPEGSVSTLKIQRTERGDSAVYLCASSETGGTEAFFGQGTRLTVV.

This clone was detected once. This chain joins TRBV29-1 and TRBJ1-1; a weak D match, TRBD1 (6 bases). This CDR3 comprises 15 residues. V lost 4 bases to trimming and J lost 0 bases, with 15 bases between them. CDR1 is SQVTM, CDR2 ANQGSEA, per germline. In DNA, the CDR3 is TGCAGCGTTGGACAGACAGGTATTATGAACACTGAAGCTTTCTTT. Its protein product is CSVGQTGIMNTEAFF. Supplemented by reference TRBV29-1 and TRBJ1-1, the full variable domain reads SAVISQKPSRDICQRGTSLTIQCQVDSQVTMMFWYRQQPGQSLTLIATANQGSEATYESGFVIDKFPISRPNLTFSTLTVSNMSPEDSSIYLCSVGQTGIMNTEAFFGQGTRLTVV.

In this sample, this clone turned up once. This rearrangement joins TRBV30 to TRBJ2-4; TRBD1 matches 9 bases. This CDR3 comprises 14 residues. Per germline, CDR1 GTSNPN and CDR2 SVGIG (reference sequence). V shed 5 bases, J shed 6 bases, and the junction held 8 bases outside the gene matches. This CDR3 reads CAWATGQGGNIQYF. For the CDR3, the DNA is TGTGCCTGGGCCACGGGACAGGGAGGAAACATTCAGTACTTC.

CDR3 coding DNA: TGTGCCAGCAGCCAAGAGGCTAGCGGGGGTTACTCCTACAATGAGCAGTTCTTC. Protein sequence: CASSQEASGGYSYNEQFF. This chain uses TRBV4-2 with TRBJ2-1; the match to TRBD2 covers 10 bases. With V trimmed by 0 bases and J by 0 bases, 5 bases remained unmatched. There are 18 residues in the CDR3. CDR1 and CDR2 from the germline V gene are LGHNA and YNFKEQ.

This chain links TRBV2 with TRBJ1-6, with D possibly being TRBD1 (5 bases). Trimming shortened V by 3 bases and J by 7 bases, and 13 bases separated the two germline ends. Looked up from germline, CDR1 is SNHLY and CDR2 is FYNNEI. The CDR3 has 15 residues. CDR3 bases: TGTGCCAGCAGTGAGGGGGGGACTAAGAATTCACCCCTCCACTTT. The encoded protein is CASSEGGTKNSPLHF.

V is TRBV6-6 and J is TRBJ1-1; D uncertain. V shed 0 bases and J shed 0 bases, with 8 bases lying between them. The CDR3 has 15 residues. The V gene's germline CDR1 is MNHNY and CDR2 SVGAGI (reference sequence). CDR3 DNA sequence: TGTGCCAGCAGTTACTCGGCAAATCTGAACACTGAAGCTTTCTTT. It codes for CASSYSANLNTEAFF.

The CDR3 DNA reads TGCAGCGTGCGGACAGGGCGGCCGGTCGAGCAGTACTTC. Protein sequence: CSVRTGRPVEQYF. This chain joins TRBV29-1 and TRBJ2-7; 8 positions match TRBD1. V was pared by 6 bases and J by 6 bases, with 10 bases of the junction left unmatched. The CDR3 extends over 13 amino acids. Per germline, CDR1 SQVTM and CDR2 ANQGSEA.

This clone was counted at least ten times. The rearrangement uses TRBV5-6 and TRBJ2-6, with a weak D call TRBD1 (6 bases). The CDR3 totals 17 residues. Trimming left V 0 bases short and J 4 bases short, with 14 bases between. CDR1 and CDR2 from the germline V gene are SGHDT and YYEEEE. CDR3 bases: TGTGCCAGCAGCTTGGCCGACAGGAGGTTGGGGGCCAACGTCCTGACTTTC. The encoded protein is CASSLADRRLGANVLTF.

The chain employs TRBV6-1 and TRBJ2-1; 8 bases line up with TRBD2. Germline V gene sequence: CDR1 MNHNS, CDR2 SASEGT. Unmatched junction bases numbered 11, after V lost 10 bases and J lost 6 bases. The CDR3 extends over 14 amino acids. The DNA of the CDR3 is TGTGCCATCTCCGGGACTAGGAGTGGCAATGAGCAGTTCTTC. This encodes CAISGTRSGNEQFF.

This clone has just one count. The CDR3 reads CSVRDSNLYNEQFF. The CDR3 nucleotides are TGCAGCGTAAGAGACAGCAACCTCTACAATGAGCAGTTCTTC. The V gene is TRBV29-1, the J gene TRBJ2-1; maybe TRBD1 (5 bases). CDR3 length: 14 residues. V dropped 6 bases and J dropped 3 bases, with 15 bases sitting between them. Germline V gives CDR1 SQVTM, CDR2 ANQGSEA.

Note on this clone: Other DNA sequences in the same sample also yield this CDR3. The chain uses TRBV4-3 and TRBJ1-5; 9 bases line up with TRBD1. The germline V gene has CDR1 LGHNA and CDR2 YSLEER. V lost 0 bases, J lost 4 bases, and 4 bases stayed unmatched. The CDR3 extends over 16 amino acids. The CDR3 loop is CASSQDSGQGNQPQHF. As DNA, the CDR3 is TGCGCCAGCAGCCAAGATTCCGGACAGGGGAATCAGCCCCAGCATTTT.

The V call is TRBV30, the J call TRBJ1-6; 10 positions agree with TRBD1. The V gene's germline CDR1 is GTSNPN and CDR2 SVGIG (reference sequence). The J segment lost 7 bases and the V segment lost 3 bases, leaving 3 bases of the junction unmatched. This CDR3 contains 14 residues. The CDR3 protein is CAWSQDRGNSPLHF. The CDR3 DNA sequence: TGTGCCTGGAGCCAGGACAGGGGGAATTCACCCCTCCACTTT.

Of note for this clone: This CDR3 is also generated by other DNA sequences in the sample. The V call is TRBV30, the J call TRBJ1-5; TRBD1 aligns across 9 bases. J was trimmed by 7 bases and V by 1 base; bases with no gene match: 2. Looked up from germline, CDR1 is GTSNPN and CDR2 is SVGIG (reference sequence). CDR3 length equals 13 residues. This chain's CDR3 is CAWSGQGGQPQHF. In DNA, the CDR3 is TGTGCCTGGAGTGGACAGGGGGGACAGCCCCAGCATTTT.

V gene TRBV29-1 combines with J gene TRBJ1-2, with 10 bases fitting TRBD1. The length of the CDR3 is 14 residues. V shed 5 bases, J shed 8 bases, and the junction held 11 bases outside the gene matches. Germline lookup yields CDR1 SQVTM and CDR2 ANQGSEA. The CDR3: CSVPLRDRGQGYTF. For the CDR3, the DNA is TGCAGCGTTCCCCTCCGGGACAGGGGCCAAGGCTACACCTTC.

This clone was seen only a few times. V and J are TRBV7-3 and TRBJ2-1; 11 positions match TRBD2. With 5 bases clipped from V and 5 bases from J, the junction kept 8 bases outside the gene matches. This CDR3 has 16 residues. CDR1 and CDR2 from the germline V gene are SGHTA and FQGTGA. DNA of the CDR3: TGTGCCAGCAGCCCGTCTACTAGCGGGAGTGACAATGAGCAGTTCTTC. It encodes CASSPSTSGSDNEQFF.

J is TRBJ2-7 and V is TRBV29-1, with TRBD1 matching over 9 bases. V was pared by 4 bases and J by 3 bases, with 4 bases of the junction left unmatched. The CDR3 length is 13 residues. In germline, CDR1 is SQVTM, CDR2 ANQGSEA. In DNA, the CDR3 is TGCAGCGTTGGGGACAGGGCCCTCTACGAGCAGTACTTC. Residues: CSVGDRALYEQYF.

The chain recombines TRBV13 with TRBJ1-2; no clear D. CDR3 size: 15 residues. CDR1 and CDR2 from the germline V gene are PRHDT and FYEKMQ (reference sequence). Deletions cut 4 bases from V and 3 bases from J, with 15 bases between. DNA of the CDR3: TGTGCCAGCAGCTATTATACCGGGAGGGACTATGGCTACACCTTC. Protein: CASSYYTGRDYGYTF.

The chain uses TRBV10-2 and TRBJ1-2; 9 bases map to TRBD1. Germline values: CDR1 WSHSY, CDR2 SAAADI. Losses at the gene ends were 6 bases for V and 7 bases for J; bases not matched to a gene: 12. CDR3 length: 15 residues. The CDR3 region has the DNA TGCGCCAGCAGCCAACCGGGACAGGGCACCTCTGGCTACACCTTC. Amino acid sequence: CASSQPGQGTSGYTF.

This clone was observed a handful of times. This rearrangement joins TRBV5-1 to TRBJ1-1; no definite D call. V shed 3 bases and J shed 1 base, with 10 bases lying between them. The V gene's germline CDR1 is SGHRS and CDR2 YFSETQ. The CDR3 has 14 residues. Here the CDR3 reads CASSWEGANTEAFF. As DNA, the CDR3 is TGCGCCAGCAGCTGGGAGGGTGCGAACACTGAAGCTTTCTTT.

The chain carries TRBV4-1 and TRBJ2-3, with 8 bases that match TRBD2. The CDR3 loop spans 16 amino acids. Trimming at V came to 0 bases and at J to 4 bases, leaving 6 bases not matched to a gene. CDR1 MGHRA and CDR2 YSYEKL come from the germline V gene. The CDR3 nucleotides read TGCGCCAGCAGCCAAGATCGAGCGGGGGTGGCAGATACGCAGTATTTT. It encodes CASSQDRAGVADTQYF.

This clone was seen a few times. The gene calls are TRBV7-6 and TRBJ2-3; 12 bases align to TRBD2. CDR3 size: 17 residues. The J segment lost 4 bases and the V segment lost 2 bases, leaving 7 bases of the junction unmatched. Germline loops: CDR1 SGHVS, CDR2 FNYEAQ. The CDR3 DNA reads as TGTGCCAGCAGCTTAAGACTAGCGGGGGACATGCCAGATACGCAGTATTTT. Translation gives CASSLRLAGDMPDTQYF.

The CDR3 DNA sequence: TGTGCCAGCAGCTTAGTTGGACAGGGCGGCACAGATACGCAGTATTTT. It translates to CASSLVGQGGTDTQYF. The rearrangement joins TRBV7-6 to TRBJ2-3; the match to TRBD1 covers 8 bases. Germline lookup yields CDR1 SGHVS and CDR2 FNYEAQ. Trimming removed 1 base from V and 1 base from J; junction bases left unmatched: 4. CDR3 size: 16 residues.

V usage is TRBV13 and J usage is TRBJ1-6; D is uncertain. V lost 7 bases, J lost 13 bases, and 17 bases lay in between. Per the germline V gene, CDR1 is PRHDT and CDR2 is FYEKMQ (reference sequence). This CDR3 spans 13 amino acids. The CDR3 bases are TGTGCCAGCACCCAAATCAAGGGAGGGCCCCTCCACTTT. The encoded protein is CASTQIKGGPLHF.